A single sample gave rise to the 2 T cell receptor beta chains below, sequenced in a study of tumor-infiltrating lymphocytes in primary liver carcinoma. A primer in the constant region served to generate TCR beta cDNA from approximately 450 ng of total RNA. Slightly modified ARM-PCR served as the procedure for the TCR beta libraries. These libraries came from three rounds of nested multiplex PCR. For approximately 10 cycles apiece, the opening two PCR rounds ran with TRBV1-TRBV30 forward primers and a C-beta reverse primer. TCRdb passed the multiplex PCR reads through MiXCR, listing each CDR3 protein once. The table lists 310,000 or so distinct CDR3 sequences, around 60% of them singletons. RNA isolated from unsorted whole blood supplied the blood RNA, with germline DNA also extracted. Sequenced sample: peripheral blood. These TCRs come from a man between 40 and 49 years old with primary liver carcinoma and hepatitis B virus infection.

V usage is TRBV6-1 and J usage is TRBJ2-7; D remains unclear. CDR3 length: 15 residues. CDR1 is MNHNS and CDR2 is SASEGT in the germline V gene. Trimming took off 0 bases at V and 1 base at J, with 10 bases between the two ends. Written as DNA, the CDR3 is TGTGCCAGCAGTGAAGCAAATGGTTCTTCCTACGAGCAGTACTTC. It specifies CASSEANGSSYEQYF.

CDR3 in amino acids: CASSPSWTVYGYTF. The CDR3 coding sequence is TGTGCCAGCAGCCCGAGCTGGACAGTCTATGGCTACACCTTC. The chain employs TRBV7-9 and TRBJ1-2, with D possibly matching TRBD1 (6 bases). CDR3 length equals 14 residues. Germline V lookup: CDR1 SEHNR, CDR2 FQNEAQ (reference sequence). The V end was cut by 5 bases, the J end by 4 bases, with 14 bases between.